The present T cell receptor (beta chain) was sequenced within a study of identical twins. General observations from the study: Recombination models fit unrelated individuals' TCR alpha sharing but underestimated twins'.

There were only healthy Caucasians among the donors. Template switching (which added a universal primer site) was used, and cDNA carried unique molecular identifiers. TCRdb reanalysed the 5' RACE reads using MiXCR and keeps one entry per CDR3 protein. The sample shows 570,000 or so distinct CDR3 sequences, around a tenth of them seen only once. In regard to this clonotype: Its antigen is unidentified.

This sample was also put to use in a study of yellow fever vaccine responses in identical twins. Per that study: Reports say the vaccine T cell response in twins looked partly convergent and partly personalized.

This sequence originates from a woman between 18 and 29 years old in good health. Material: PBMCs.

This chain's CDR3 is CASSSSGLVYEQYF. Here the CDR3 DNA reads TGTGCCAGCAGCTCCTCGGGACTAGTCTACGAGCAGTACTTC. The chain has TRBV7-9 and TRBJ2-7, with 8 bases aligning to TRBD2. This CDR3 has 14 residues. The germline V gene encodes CDR1 SEHNR and CDR2 FQNEAQ (reference sequence). With 4 bases clipped from V and 3 bases from J, the junction kept 5 bases outside the gene matches.